This T cell receptor (beta chain) originates from a study of graft-versus-host responses after intestinal transplantation. For the study at large: Multivisceral, liver-intestinal, or isolated intestinal transplants were received by the recipients. Overall study findings and caveats: Researchers found GvH clones in recipient marrow, and some showed up first in ileum or blood.

Sequencing was performed with immunoSEQ multiplex PCR; in TCRdb, only in-frame clones are kept and a portion is missing. The table records over 20,000 clones, under 50% of them present only once. This CDR3 is 15 amino acids long. Germline values: CDR1 SGHTA, CDR2 FQGNSA. Germline trimming cut 1 base from V and 7 bases from J; bases unmatched to any gene: 10. Researchers placed around 200,000 CFSE-labeled responder cells in culture with around 200,000 irradiated, violet-dye-labeled stimulator cells. This clonotype was sampled from a human patient who received an intestinal transplant. Sequencing was performed on alloreactive CD4+ T cells from a mixed lymphocyte reaction culture, taken before intestinal transplant. Subset noted: CFSE-low proliferating T cells sorted from roughly six-day pre-transplant mixed lymphocyte reaction (GvH or HvG direction). The chain carries TRBV7-2 and TRBJ2-7, with 7 bases fitting TRBD2. Here the CDR3 reads CASSLEASGFREQYF. DNA of the CDR3: TGTGCCAGCAGCTTAGAGGCTAGCGGCTTTCGGGAGCAGTACTTC.